Reported below is one T cell receptor beta chain. What it recognizes is unknown. PCR employed 60 Vbeta and 13 Jbeta primers. Libraries were prepared by immunoSEQ multiplex PCR; TCRdb keeps only in-frame clonotypes and omits some of them. The repertoire includes 180,000 or so clones, approximately 84% of them detected once, and around 1.4% sits in the top ten. This record belongs to a study of cytomegalovirus exposure and HLA in healthy donors. Study-wide results and caveats: The only immune exposure information that was available was CMV serostatus.

With 1 base removed from V and 6 bases from J, the gap between germline ends came to 13 bases. The CDR3 is 14 residues long. From germline, CDR1 is GTSNPN and CDR2 SVGIG (reference sequence). The chain has TRBV30 and TRBJ1-5, with D uncertain. The specimen sequenced was PBMCs. This TCR derives from a girl aged 5-17 years in good health and CMV-seropositive. The CDR3 sequence: CAWSDGIAGQPQHF. DNA of the CDR3: TGTGCCTGGAGTGACGGTATAGCGGGTCAGCCCCAGCATTTT.